The present entry profiles one T cell receptor beta chain with its context. These data are taken from a study of technical replicates of blood from a handful of donors. The table came from immunoSEQ multiplex PCR; TCRdb's copy has only in-frame clones and leaves some out. The table records 80,000 or so clones, approximately 80% of them present only once. This CDR3 is 14 amino acids long. In germline, CDR1 is SEHNR, CDR2 FQNEAQ (reference sequence). Trimming removed 5 bases from V and 4 bases from J, with 14 bases in between. V and J are TRBV7-9 and TRBJ1-2; D might be TRBD1 (6 bases). The sample consisted of PBMCs. The origin of this receptor is a human donor in good health. Some clones in this sample may be carry-over from other donors' samples. The CDR3 DNA sequence: TGTGCCAGCAGCCCCCAACAGGGCTTCTATGGCTACACCTTC. Translated, it gives CASSPQQGFYGYTF.